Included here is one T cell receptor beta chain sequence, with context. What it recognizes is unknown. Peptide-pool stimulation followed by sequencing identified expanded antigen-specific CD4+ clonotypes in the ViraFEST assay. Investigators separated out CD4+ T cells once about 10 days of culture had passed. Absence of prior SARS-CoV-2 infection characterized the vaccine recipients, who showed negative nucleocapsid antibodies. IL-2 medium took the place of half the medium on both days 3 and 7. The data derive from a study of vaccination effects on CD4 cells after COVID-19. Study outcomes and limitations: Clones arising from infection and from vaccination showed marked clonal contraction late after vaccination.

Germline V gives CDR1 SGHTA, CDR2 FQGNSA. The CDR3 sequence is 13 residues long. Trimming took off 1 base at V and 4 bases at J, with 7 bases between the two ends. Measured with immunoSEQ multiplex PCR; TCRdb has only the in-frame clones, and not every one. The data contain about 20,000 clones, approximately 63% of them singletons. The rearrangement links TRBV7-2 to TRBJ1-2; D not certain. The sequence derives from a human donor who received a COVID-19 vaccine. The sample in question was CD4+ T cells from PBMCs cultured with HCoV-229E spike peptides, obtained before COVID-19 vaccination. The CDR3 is CASSLESTYGYTF. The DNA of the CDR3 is TGTGCCAGCAGCTTAGAGTCAACCTATGGCTACACCTTC.